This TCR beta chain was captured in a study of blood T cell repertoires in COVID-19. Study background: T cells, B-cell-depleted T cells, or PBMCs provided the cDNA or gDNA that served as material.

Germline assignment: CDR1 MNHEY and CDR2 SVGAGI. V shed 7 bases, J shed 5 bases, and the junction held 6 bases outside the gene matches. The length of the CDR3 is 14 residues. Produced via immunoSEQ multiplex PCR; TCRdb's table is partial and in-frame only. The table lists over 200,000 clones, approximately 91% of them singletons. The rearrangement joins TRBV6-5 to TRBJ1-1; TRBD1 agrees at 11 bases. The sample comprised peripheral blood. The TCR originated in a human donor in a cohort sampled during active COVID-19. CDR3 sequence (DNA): TGTGCCAGCACCGGACAGGGGGCAAGAACTGAAGCTTTCTTT. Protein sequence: CASTGQGARTEAFF.